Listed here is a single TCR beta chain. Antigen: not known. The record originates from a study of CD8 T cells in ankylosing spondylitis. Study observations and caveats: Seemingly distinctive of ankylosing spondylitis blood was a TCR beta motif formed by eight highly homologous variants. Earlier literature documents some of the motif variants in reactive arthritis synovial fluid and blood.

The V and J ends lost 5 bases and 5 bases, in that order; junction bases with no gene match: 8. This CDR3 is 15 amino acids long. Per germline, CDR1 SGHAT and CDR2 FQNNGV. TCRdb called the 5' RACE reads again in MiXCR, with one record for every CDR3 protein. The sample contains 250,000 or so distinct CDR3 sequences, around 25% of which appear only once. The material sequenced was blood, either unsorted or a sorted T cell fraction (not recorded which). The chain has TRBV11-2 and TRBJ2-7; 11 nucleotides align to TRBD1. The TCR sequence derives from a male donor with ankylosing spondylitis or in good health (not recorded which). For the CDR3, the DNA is TGTGCCAGCAGCCCCGGGACAGGGGGTAGGAACGAGCAGTACTTC. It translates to CASSPGTGGRNEQYF.